These T cell receptor beta chains were read from a single sample in a study of T cells in Graves' hyperthyroidism and ophthalmopathy. MiXCR, run by TCRdb on the multiplex PCR reads, gives a single entry per CDR3 protein. This table holds 250,000 to 300,000 distinct CDR3 sequences, roughly 15% found once. The sample taken for sequencing was blood. These receptors were obtained from a woman in her thirties or forties with Graves' hyperthyroidism. CDR3s include the opening cysteine and the closing phenylalanine or tryptophan. The order of the fields is clone size, V gene, D gene, J gene, CDR3 DNA, CDR3 protein. A D gene is named only where the DNA matches it firmly. A clone size is listed for some rows: how often the clone was seen (once, few, many), or a class if it is expanded.

few	TRBV19	.	TRBJ2-6	TGTGCCAGTAGAGGGGTAGCCGGGGCCAACGTCCTGACTTTC	CASRGVAGANVLTF
.	TRBV20-1	.	TRBJ2-1	TGCAGTGCTACTAGCGACAATGAGCAGTTCTTC	CSATSDNEQFF
.	TRBV4-2	.	TRBJ1-1	TGTGCCAGCAGCCCCCCTTCGAACACTGAAGCTTTCTTT	CASSPPSNTEAFF
many	TRBV2	.	TRBJ1-4	TGTGCCAGCATGTCCCCGGCGTGGGCTGATGAAAAACTGTTTTTT	CASMSPAWADEKLFF
.	TRBV6-5	.	TRBJ2-5	TGTGCCAGCAGTTCTCGCGGACGACTACAAGAGACCCAGTACTTC	CASSSRGRLQETQYF
few	TRBV3-1	.	TRBJ2-1	TGTGCCAGCAGCCAAAGGTTAGGGAGTACAATGGGGCAGTTCTTC	CASSQRLGSTMGQFF
.	TRBV5-1	TRBD1	TRBJ1-2	TGCGCCAGCAGCCCCCAGACAGGGTGGAGCTATGGCTACACCTTC	CASSPQTGWSYGYTF
few	TRBV6-1	TRBD1	TRBJ1-2	TGTGCCAGCAGTCCCACGACAGGGGACGGCTACACCTTC	CASSPTTGDGYTF
.	TRBV12-3/TRBV12-4	TRBD2	TRBJ2-6	TGTGCCAGCAGTTTAGGCTCTTGGGGAGGGACCAGCTCTGGGGCCAACGTCCTGACTTTC	CASSLGSWGGTSSGANVLTF
.	TRBV5-8	.	TRBJ1-1	TGTGCCAGCAGCTTGGCCTCGGGCAGGGTCAACACTGAAGCTTTCTTT	CASSLASGRVNTEAFF
few	TRBV27	TRBD2	TRBJ2-7	TGTGCCAGCAGTCCCCTGGGACTAGGGACCTACGAGCAGTACTTC	CASSPLGLGTYEQYF
many	TRBV9	.	TRBJ1-5	TGTGCCAGCAGCGTAGGGGGGAACAGCAATCAGCCCCAGCATTTT	CASSVGGNSNQPQHF
.	TRBV20-1	TRBD2	TRBJ2-1	TGCAGTGCAAGGACTAGCGGGAGTAGAAGGCTCAATGAGCAGTTCTTC	CSARTSGSRRLNEQFF
many	TRBV2	TRBD2	TRBJ2-1	TGTGCCAGCAGTGAGCGGGAGGGCTACAATGAGCAGTTCTTC	CASSEREGYNEQFF
many	TRBV24-1	TRBD2	TRBJ2-3	TGTGCCACCAGTGATTCGGGGACTAGAACACAAAACACAGATACGCAGTATTTT	CATSDSGTRTQNTDTQYF
many	TRBV28	.	TRBJ1-2	TGTGCCAGCAGTCAAACAGGGTATGGCTACACCTTC	CASSQTGYGYTF
few	TRBV20-1	.	TRBJ1-1	TGCAGTGCTAGAGATTTCACGCAAACTCGCCCCACTGAAGCTTTCTTT	CSARDFTQTRPTEAFF
.	TRBV7-9	.	TRBJ2-4	TGTGCCAGCAGCTTTCCCGAGGGTAGGCAAAACATTCAGTACTTC	CASSFPEGRQNIQYF
many	TRBV7-6	TRBD2	TRBJ2-5	TGTGCCAGCAGCTTAGGTGTAGCGGGAGGGCTAGAGACCCAGTACTTC	CASSLGVAGGLETQYF
many	TRBV6-1	TRBD1	TRBJ2-2	TGTGCCAGCAGTTATTTATACAGGGGGCAAGGCGGGGAGCTGTTTTTT	CASSYLYRGQGGELFF
many	TRBV11-2	.	TRBJ2-7	TGTGCCAGCAGCTTAAGGGCAGGGACCGTGGAGCAGTACTTC	CASSLRAGTVEQYF
many	TRBV7-9	.	TRBJ1-5	TGTGCCAGCAGCCAGGGGCAGGTTAGCAATCAGCCCCAGCATTTT	CASSQGQVSNQPQHF
few	TRBV2	.	TRBJ1-6	TGTGCCAGCAGTGAAGGTTTGGGAAATAATTCACCCCTCCACTTT	CASSEGLGNNSPLHF
many	TRBV18	.	TRBJ1-4	TGTGCCAGCTCACCGCTACAGGGCCCGAATGAAAAACTGTTTTTT	CASSPLQGPNEKLFF
many	TRBV13	.	TRBJ2-1	TGTGCCAGCAGCACCAGGGACCTCGGTTACAATGAGCAGTTCTTC	CASSTRDLGYNEQFF
many	TRBV6-1	.	TRBJ1-6	TGTGCCAGCGGTCTCAGGGAATATAATTCACCCCTCCACTTT	CASGLREYNSPLHF
many	TRBV7-2	.	TRBJ2-7	TGTGCCAGCAGCTCTGGCGACGAGCAGTACTTC	CASSSGDEQYF
many	TRBV2	.	TRBJ2-1	TGTGCCAGCAGTGACGAGGATCCGGGTGTCTACAATGAGCAGTTCTTC	CASSDEDPGVYNEQFF
.	TRBV28	.	TRBJ2-7	TGTGCCAGCAGTATCTACCAGGGGCGCTTAGAGCAGTACTTC	CASSIYQGRLEQYF
.	TRBV6-1	.	TRBJ2-7	TGTGCCAGCAGATCATCGGCGAGCTCCTACGAGCAGTACTTC	CASRSSASSYEQYF
.	TRBV14	.	TRBJ2-7	TGTGCCAGCAGCCAAGTGAAAGGAGGCAAGGGGAGGTACGAGCAGTACTTC	CASSQVKGGKGRYEQYF
many	TRBV5-5	.	TRBJ1-1	TGTGCGACGGAGGGAGGGAACACTGAAGCTTTCTTT	CATEGGNTEAFF
many	TRBV27	.	TRBJ1-5	TGTGCCAGCAGTTTACTTGGGACGGGCGGCCGCCAGCCCCAGCATTTT	CASSLLGTGGRQPQHF
few	TRBV19	.	TRBJ2-7	TGTGCCAGTAGGCGGAACCTCGGGGGCTACGAGCAGTACTTC	CASRRNLGGYEQYF
many	TRBV27	.	TRBJ2-7	TGTGCCAGCAGTTTATCGATAGCTAGTCCCTACGAGCAGTACTTC	CASSLSIASPYEQYF
.	TRBV5-4	.	TRBJ2-1	TGTGCCAGCAGCTTGGATGATGAGCAGTTCTTC	CASSLDDEQFF
.	TRBV18	TRBD1	TRBJ1-2	TGTGCCAGCTCGCCTGGACAGGGGTTGACTGGCTACACCTTC	CASSPGQGLTGYTF
.	TRBV9	TRBD2	TRBJ2-1	TGTGCCAGCAGCCCCCAAATAGCGGGAGCAAACGAGCAGTTCTTC	CASSPQIAGANEQFF
many	TRBV28	.	TRBJ1-1	TGTGCCAGCAGTTTGCCCCGGGTCGGGGGGACTGAAGCTTTCTTT	CASSLPRVGGTEAFF
many	TRBV28	.	TRBJ2-7	TGTGCCAGCAGTAAAGGGGCCCACGAGCAGTACTTC	CASSKGAHEQYF
few	TRBV7-6	TRBD2	TRBJ2-1	TGTGCCAGCAGCCTTATAGCGGGAGGGTTCAAGAATGAGCAGTTCTTC	CASSLIAGGFKNEQFF
many	TRBV7-8	TRBD2	TRBJ2-3	TGTGCCAGCAGCTCCCCAGGGACTAGCGGGGGCACAGATACGCAGTATTTT	CASSSPGTSGGTDTQYF
.	TRBV9	.	TRBJ2-3	TGTGCCAGCAGCCCCCGGCGGGGCACAGATACGCAGTATTTT	CASSPRRGTDTQYF
many	TRBV29-1	.	TRBJ2-5	TGCAGCGTTGTTCGGAGTCAAGAGACCCAGTACTTC	CSVVRSQETQYF
many	TRBV10-3	.	TRBJ2-7	TGTGCCACCTGGGACCTGACTAGACCCTACGAGCAGTACTTC	CATWDLTRPYEQYF
once	TRBV28	TRBD1	TRBJ2-7	TGTGCCAGCAGTCCCGGGACAGGGGGTGGCGAGCAGTACTTC	CASSPGTGGGEQYF
.	TRBV24-1	TRBD2	TRBJ2-1	TGTGCCACCAGTGACCCCGGGCTAGCGGGAGCTGGGGAGCAGTTCTTC	CATSDPGLAGAGEQFF
many	TRBV28	TRBD1	TRBJ2-7	TGTGCCAGCAGTTCCAGGGGGCACGGGTCCTACGAGCAGTACTTC	CASSSRGHGSYEQYF
many	TRBV7-9	TRBD2	TRBJ2-1	TGTGCCAGCAGCCCAGCGGGAGGATCACGAGAGCAGTTCTTC	CASSPAGGSREQFF
many	TRBV6-1	.	TRBJ1-2	TGTGCCAGCAGTCGAAGTTGGGTTAATGGCTACACCTTC	CASSRSWVNGYTF
.	TRBV9	TRBD2	TRBJ2-1	TGTGCCAGCAGCGGCAGACTAGCGGGAGGGCCAAATGAGCAGTTCTTC	CASSGRLAGGPNEQFF
many	TRBV6-1	.	TRBJ2-3	TGTGCCAGCGGGCACAGGTCGAGCACAGATACGCAGTATTTT	CASGHRSSTDTQYF
.	TRBV19	TRBD2	TRBJ2-5	TGTGCCAGTAGTATACTTGGGACTAGCGAGAGAGGGGGGTTGTCGGAGACCCAGTACTTC	CASSILGTSERGGLSETQYF
many	TRBV28	.	TRBJ1-2	TGTGCCAGCAGTTTACCAGAGCTCTATGGCTACACCTTC	CASSLPELYGYTF